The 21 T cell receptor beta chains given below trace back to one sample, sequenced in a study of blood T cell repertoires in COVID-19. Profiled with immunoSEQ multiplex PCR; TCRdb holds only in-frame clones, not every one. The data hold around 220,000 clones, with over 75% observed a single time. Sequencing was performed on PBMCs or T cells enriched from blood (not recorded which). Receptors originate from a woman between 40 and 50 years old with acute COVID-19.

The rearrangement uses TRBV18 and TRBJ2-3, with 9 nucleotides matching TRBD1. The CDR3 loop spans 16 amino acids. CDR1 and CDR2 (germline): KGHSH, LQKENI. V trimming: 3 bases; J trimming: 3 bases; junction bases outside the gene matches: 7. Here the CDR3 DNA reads TGTGCCAGCTCACCGAGCTGGGACAGGGAAACAGATACGCAGTATTTT. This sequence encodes CASSPSWDRETDTQYF.

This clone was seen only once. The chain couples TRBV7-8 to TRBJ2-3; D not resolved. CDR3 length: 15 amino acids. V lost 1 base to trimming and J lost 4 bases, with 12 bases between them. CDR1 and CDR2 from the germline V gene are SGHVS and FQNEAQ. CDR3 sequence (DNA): TGTGCCAGCAGCTTAGTTAGCCCTATAGCAGATACGCAGTATTTT. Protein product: CASSLVSPIADTQYF.

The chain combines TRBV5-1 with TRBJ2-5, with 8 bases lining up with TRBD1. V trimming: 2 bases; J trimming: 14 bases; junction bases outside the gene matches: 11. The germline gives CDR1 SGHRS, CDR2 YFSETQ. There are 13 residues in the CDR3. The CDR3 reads CASSFLTGQVVYF. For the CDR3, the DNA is TGCGCCAGCAGCTTCCTAACGGGACAGGTGGTTTACTTC.

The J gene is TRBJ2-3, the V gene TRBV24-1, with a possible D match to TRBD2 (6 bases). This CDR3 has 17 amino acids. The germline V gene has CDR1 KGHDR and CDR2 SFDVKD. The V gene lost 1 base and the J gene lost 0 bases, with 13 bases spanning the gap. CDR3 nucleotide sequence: TGTGCCACCAGTGATTTAACCCTTGGGACTAGCACAGATACGCAGTATTTT. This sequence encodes CATSDLTLGTSTDTQYF.

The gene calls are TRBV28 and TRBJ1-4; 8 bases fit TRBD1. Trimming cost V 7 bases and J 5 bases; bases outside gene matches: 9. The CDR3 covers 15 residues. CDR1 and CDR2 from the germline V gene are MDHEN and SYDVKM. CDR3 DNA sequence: TGTGCCAGCACGGACAGGGAATCACCCAATGAAAAACTGTTTTTT. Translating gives CASTDRESPNEKLFF.

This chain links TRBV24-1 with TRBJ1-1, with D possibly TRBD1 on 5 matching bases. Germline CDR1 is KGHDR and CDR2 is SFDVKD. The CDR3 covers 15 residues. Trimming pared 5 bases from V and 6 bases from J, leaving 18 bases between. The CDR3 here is CATSGGGRRGAEAFF. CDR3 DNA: TGTGCCACCAGTGGGGGGGGACGGAGAGGCGCTGAAGCTTTCTTT.

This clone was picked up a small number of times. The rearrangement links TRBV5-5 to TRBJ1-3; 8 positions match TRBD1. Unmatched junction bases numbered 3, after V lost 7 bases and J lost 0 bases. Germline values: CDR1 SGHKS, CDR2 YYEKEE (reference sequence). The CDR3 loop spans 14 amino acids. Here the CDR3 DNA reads TGTGCCAGCTCGGACAGGGCCTCTGGAAACACCATATATTTT. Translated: CASSDRASGNTIYF.

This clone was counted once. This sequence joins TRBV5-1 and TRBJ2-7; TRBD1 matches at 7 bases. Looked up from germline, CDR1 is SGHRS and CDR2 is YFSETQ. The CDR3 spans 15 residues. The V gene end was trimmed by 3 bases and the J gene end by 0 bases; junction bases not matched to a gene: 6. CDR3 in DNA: TGCGCCAGCAGCTGGAAGGGACAGAGCTCCTACGAGCAGTACTTC. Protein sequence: CASSWKGQSSYEQYF.

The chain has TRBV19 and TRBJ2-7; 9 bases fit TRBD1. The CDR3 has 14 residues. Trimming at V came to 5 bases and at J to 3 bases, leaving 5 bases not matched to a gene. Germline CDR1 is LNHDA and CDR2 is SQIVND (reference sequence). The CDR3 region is CASSYTDRGYEQYF. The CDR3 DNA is TGTGCCAGTAGTTATACGGACAGGGGCTACGAGCAGTACTTC. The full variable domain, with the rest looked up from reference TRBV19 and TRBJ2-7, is DGGITQSPKYLFRKEGQNVTLSCEQNLNHDAMYWYRQDPGQGLRLIYYSQIVNDFQKGDIAEGYSVSREKKESFPLTVTSAQKNPTAFYLCASSYTDRGYEQYFGPGTRLTVT.

Here the CDR3 DNA reads TGTGCCAGCAGTTTTTGGGGGGACAGGAACACCGGGGAGCTGTTTTTT. Translation gives CASSFWGDRNTGELFF. This chain joins TRBV28 and TRBJ2-2; D is perhaps TRBD1 (7 bases). This CDR3 has 16 residues. Trimming removed 3 bases at V and 1 base at J, with 12 bases between. Germline V gene data show CDR1 as MDHEN and CDR2 as SYDVKM.

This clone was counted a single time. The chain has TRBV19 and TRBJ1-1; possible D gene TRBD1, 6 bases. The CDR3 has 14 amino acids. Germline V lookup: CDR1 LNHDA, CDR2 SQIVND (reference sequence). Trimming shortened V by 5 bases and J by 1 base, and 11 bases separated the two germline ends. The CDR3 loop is CASSPGQKNTEAFF. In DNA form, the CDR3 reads TGTGCCAGTAGTCCAGGACAGAAGAACACTGAAGCTTTCTTT.

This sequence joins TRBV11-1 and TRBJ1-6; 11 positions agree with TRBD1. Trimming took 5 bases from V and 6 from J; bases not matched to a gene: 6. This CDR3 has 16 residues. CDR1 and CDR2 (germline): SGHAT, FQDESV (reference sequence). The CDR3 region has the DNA TGTGCCAGCAGCAGGACAGGGGGCCAACCTAATTCACCCCTCCACTTT. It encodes CASSRTGGQPNSPLHF.

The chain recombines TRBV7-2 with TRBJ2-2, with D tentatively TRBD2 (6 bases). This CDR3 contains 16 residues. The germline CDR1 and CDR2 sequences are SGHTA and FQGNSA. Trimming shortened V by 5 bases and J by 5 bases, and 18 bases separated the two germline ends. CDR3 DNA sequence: TGTGCCAGCAGCCTCCTATCTGGGGGAGGTACCGGGGAGCTGTTTTTT. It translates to CASSLLSGGGTGELFF.

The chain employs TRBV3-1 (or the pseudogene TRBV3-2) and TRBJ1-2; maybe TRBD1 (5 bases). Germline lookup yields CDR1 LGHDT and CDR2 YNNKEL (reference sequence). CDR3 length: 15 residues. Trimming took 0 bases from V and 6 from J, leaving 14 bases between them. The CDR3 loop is CASSQDSRGWNGYTF. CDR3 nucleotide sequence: TGTGCCAGCAGCCAAGATTCCCGGGGGTGGAATGGCTACACCTTC.

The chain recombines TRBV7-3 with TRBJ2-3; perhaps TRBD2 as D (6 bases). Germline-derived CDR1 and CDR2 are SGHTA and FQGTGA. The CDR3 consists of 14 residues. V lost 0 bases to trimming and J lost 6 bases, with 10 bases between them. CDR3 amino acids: CASSLTTRGDTQYF. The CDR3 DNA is TGTGCCAGCAGCTTAACCACCCGGGGGGATACGCAGTATTTT.

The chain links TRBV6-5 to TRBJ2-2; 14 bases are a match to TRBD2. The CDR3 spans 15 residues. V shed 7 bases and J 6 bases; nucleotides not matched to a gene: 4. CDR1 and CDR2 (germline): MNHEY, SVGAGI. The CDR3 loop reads CASNSGLAGAGELFF. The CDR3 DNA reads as TGTGCCAGCAATTCGGGACTAGCGGGAGCCGGGGAGCTGTTTTTT.

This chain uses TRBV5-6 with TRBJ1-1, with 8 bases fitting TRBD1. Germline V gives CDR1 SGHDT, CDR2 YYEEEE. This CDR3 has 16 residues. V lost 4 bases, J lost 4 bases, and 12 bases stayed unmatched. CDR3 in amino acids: CASSGQTGADFTEAFF. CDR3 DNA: TGTGCCAGCAGCGGACAGACAGGGGCGGATTTCACTGAAGCTTTCTTT.

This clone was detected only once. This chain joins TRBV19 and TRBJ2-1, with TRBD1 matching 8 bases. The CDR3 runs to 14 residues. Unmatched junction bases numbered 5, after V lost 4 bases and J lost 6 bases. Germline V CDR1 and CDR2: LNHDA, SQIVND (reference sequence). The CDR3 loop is CASSTGQGRNEQFF. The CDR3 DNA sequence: TGTGCCAGTAGTACCGGACAGGGTCGCAATGAGCAGTTCTTC. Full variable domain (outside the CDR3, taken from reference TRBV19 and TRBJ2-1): DGGITQSPKYLFRKEGQNVTLSCEQNLNHDAMYWYRQDPGQGLRLIYYSQIVNDFQKGDIAEGYSVSREKKESFPLTVTSAQKNPTAFYLCASSTGQGRNEQFFGPGTRLTVL.

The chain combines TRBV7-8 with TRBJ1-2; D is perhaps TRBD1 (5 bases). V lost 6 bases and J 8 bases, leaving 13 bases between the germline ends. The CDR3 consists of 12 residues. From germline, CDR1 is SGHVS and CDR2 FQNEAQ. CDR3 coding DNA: TGTGCCAGCAGAGCGGGAGGGGACGGCTACACCTTC. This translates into CASRAGGDGYTF.

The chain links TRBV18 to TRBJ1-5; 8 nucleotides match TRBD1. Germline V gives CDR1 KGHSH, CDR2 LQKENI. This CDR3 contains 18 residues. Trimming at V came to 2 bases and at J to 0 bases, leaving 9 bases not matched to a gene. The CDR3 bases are TGTGCCAGCTCACCAGGGGGACAGGCGATTTATAGCAATCAGCCCCAGCATTTT. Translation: CASSPGGQAIYSNQPQHF.

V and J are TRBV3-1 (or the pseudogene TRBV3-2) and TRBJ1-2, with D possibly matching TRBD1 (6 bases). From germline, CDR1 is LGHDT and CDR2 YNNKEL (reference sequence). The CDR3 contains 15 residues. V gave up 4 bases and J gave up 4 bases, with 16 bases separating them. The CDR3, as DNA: TGTGCCAGCAGCCGATCTTCGACAGGCAGCTATGGCTACACCTTC. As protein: CASSRSSTGSYGYTF.